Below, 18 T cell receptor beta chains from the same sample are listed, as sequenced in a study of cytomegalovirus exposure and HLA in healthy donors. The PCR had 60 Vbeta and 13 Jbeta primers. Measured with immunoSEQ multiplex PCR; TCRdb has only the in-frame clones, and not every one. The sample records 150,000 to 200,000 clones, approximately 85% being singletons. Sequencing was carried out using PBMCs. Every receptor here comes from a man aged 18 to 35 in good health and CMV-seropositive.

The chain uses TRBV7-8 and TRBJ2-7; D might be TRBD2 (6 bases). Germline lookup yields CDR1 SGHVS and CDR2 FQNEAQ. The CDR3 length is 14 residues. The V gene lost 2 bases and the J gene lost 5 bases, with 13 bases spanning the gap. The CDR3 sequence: CASSLTASGDEQYF. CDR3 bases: TGTGCCAGCAGCTTAACGGCCTCGGGGGACGAGCAGTACTTC.

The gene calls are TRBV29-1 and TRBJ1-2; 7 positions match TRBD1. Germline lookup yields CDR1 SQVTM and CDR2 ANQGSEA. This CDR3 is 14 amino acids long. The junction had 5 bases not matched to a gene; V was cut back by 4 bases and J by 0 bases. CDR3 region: CSVGDSLTNYGYTF. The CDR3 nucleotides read TGCAGCGTTGGGGACAGCCTAACTAACTATGGCTACACCTTC. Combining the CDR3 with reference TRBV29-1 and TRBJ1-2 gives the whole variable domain SAVISQKPSRDICQRGTSLTIQCQVDSQVTMMFWYRQQPGQSLTLIATANQGSEATYESGFVIDKFPISRPNLTFSTLTVSNMSPEDSSIYLCSVGDSLTNYGYTFGSGTRLTVV.

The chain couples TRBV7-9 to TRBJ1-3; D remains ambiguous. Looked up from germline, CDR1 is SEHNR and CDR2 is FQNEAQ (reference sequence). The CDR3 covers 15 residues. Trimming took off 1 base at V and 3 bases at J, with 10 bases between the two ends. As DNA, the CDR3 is TGTGCCAGCAGCTTAGAGGGAGGGAATGGAAACACCATATATTTT. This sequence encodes CASSLEGGNGNTIYF.

Written as DNA, the CDR3 is TGTGCCAGCAGCCCCGGACAGATCTATGGCTACACCTTC. It is translated as CASSPGQIYGYTF. This rearrangement joins TRBV7-9 to TRBJ1-2; D possibly corresponds to TRBD1 (6 bases). The germline CDR1 and CDR2 sequences are SEHNR and FQNEAQ (reference sequence). Between the trimmed V and J ends, which lost 5 bases and 4 bases, there was a span of 11 bases. The CDR3 totals 13 residues.

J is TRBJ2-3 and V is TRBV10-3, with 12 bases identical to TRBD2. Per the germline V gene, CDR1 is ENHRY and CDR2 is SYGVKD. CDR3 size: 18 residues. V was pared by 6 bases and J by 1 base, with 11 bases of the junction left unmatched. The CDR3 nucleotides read TGTGCCATCAGGACTATACTAGCGGGGGGTTCCGGCACAGATACGCAGTATTTT. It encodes CAIRTILAGGSGTDTQYF.

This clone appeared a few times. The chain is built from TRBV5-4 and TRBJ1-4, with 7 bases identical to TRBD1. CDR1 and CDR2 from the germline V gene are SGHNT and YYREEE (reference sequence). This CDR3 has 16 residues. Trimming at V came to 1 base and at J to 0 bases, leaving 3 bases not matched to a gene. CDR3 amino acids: CASSLSGGTTNEKLFF. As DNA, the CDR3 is TGTGCCAGCAGCTTGTCAGGGGGGACAACTAATGAAAAACTGTTTTTT.

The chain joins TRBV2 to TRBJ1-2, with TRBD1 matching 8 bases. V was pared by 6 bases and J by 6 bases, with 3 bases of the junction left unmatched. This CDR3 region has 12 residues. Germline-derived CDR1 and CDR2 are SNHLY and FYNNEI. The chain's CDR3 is CASSNRGDGYTF. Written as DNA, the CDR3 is TGTGCCAGCAGCAACAGGGGGGATGGCTACACCTTC.

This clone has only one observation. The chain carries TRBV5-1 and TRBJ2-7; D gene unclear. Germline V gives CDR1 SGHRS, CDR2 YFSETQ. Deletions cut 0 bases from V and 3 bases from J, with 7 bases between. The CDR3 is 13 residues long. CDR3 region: CASSLAAGYEQYF. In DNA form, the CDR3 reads TGCGCCAGCAGCTTGGCCGCCGGCTACGAGCAGTACTTC.

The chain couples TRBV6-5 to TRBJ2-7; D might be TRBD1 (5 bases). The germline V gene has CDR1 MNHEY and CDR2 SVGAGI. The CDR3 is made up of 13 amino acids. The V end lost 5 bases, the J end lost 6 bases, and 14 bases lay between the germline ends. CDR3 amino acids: CASSRGSYLEQYF. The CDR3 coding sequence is TGTGCCAGCAGTAGGGGATCATATCTCGAGCAGTACTTC.

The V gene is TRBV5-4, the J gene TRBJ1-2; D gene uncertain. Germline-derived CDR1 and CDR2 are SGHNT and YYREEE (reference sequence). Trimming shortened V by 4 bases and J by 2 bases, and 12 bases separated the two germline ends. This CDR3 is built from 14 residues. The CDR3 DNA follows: TGTGCCAGCAGCCCCCCGGGGATGAACTATGGCTACACCTTC. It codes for CASSPPGMNYGYTF.

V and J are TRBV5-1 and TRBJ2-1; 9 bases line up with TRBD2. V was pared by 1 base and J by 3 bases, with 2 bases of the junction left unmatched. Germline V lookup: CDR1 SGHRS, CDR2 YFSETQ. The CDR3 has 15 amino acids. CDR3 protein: CASSLRTSDYNEQFF. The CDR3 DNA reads TGCGCCAGCAGCTTGAGGACTAGCGACTACAATGAGCAGTTCTTC.

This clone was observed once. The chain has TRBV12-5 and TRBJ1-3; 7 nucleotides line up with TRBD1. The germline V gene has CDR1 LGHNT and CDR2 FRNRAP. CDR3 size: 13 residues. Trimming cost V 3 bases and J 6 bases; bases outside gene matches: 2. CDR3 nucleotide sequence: TGTGCTAGTGGTTTTACAGGGGTAAACACCATATATTTT. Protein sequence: CASGFTGVNTIYF.

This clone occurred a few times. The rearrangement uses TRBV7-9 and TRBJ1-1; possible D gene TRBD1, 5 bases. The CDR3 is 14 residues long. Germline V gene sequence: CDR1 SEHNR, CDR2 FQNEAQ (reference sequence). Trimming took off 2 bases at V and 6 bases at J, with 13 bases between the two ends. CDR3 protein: CASSLKAQGAEAFF. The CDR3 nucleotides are TGTGCCAGCAGCTTAAAGGCTCAGGGCGCTGAAGCTTTCTTT. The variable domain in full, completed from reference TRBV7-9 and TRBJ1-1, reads DTGVSQNPRHKITKRGQNVTFRCDPISEHNRLYWYRQTLGQGPEFLTYFQNEAQLEKSRLLSDRFSAERPKGSFSTLEIQRTEQGDSAMYLCASSLKAQGAEAFFGQGTRLTVV.

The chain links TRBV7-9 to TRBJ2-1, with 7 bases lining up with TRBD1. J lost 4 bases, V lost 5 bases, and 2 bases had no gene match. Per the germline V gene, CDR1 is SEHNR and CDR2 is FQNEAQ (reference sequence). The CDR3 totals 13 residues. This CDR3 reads CASSPGQYNEQFF. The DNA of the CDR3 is TGTGCCAGCAGCCCGGGACAGTACAATGAGCAGTTCTTC. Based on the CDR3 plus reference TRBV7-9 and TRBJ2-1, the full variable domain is DTGVSQNPRHKITKRGQNVTFRCDPISEHNRLYWYRQTLGQGPEFLTYFQNEAQLEKSRLLSDRFSAERPKGSFSTLEIQRTEQGDSAMYLCASSPGQYNEQFFGPGTRLTVL.

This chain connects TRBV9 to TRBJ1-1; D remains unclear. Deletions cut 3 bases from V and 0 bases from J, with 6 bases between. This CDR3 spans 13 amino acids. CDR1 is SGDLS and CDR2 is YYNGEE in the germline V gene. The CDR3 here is CASSDSVNTEAFF. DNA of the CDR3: TGTGCCAGCAGCGACAGTGTGAACACTGAAGCTTTCTTT.

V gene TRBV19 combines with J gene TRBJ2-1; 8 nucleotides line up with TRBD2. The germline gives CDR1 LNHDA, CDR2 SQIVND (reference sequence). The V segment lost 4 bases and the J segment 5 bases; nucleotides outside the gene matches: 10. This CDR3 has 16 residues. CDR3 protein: CASSTGPRGGHNEQFF. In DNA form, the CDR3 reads TGTGCCAGTAGTACAGGCCCCCGGGGGGGCCACAATGAGCAGTTCTTC.

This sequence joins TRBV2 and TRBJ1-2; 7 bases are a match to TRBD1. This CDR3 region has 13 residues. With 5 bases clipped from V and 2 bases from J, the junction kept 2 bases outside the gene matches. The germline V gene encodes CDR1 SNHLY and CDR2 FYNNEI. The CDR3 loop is CASSSTGNYGYTF. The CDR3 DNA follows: TGTGCCAGCAGTTCGACAGGGAACTATGGCTACACCTTC. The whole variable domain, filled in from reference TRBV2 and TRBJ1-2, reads EPEVTQTPSHQVTQMGQEVILRCVPISNHLYFYWYRQILGQKVEFLVSFYNNEISEKSEIFDDQFSVERPDGSNFTLKIRSTKLEDSAMYFCASSSTGNYGYTFGSGTRLTVV.

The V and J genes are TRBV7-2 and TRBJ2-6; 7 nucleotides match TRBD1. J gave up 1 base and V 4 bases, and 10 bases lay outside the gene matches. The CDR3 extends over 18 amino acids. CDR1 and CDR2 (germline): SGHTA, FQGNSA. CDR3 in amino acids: CASSSRQGRLSGANVLTF. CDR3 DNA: TGTGCCAGCAGCTCTCGACAGGGAAGGCTATCTGGGGCCAACGTCCTGACTTTC.